These T cell receptor beta chains were read from a single sample in a study of T cells in Graves' hyperthyroidism and ophthalmopathy. TCRdb reanalysed the multiplex PCR reads using MiXCR and keeps one entry per CDR3 protein. The table lists 93,000 or so distinct CDR3 sequences, about 45% of them singletons, with under 30% in the top ten. The material sequenced was blood. Receptor source: a man between 35 and 55 years old with Graves' hyperthyroidism. Each CDR3 is given with its conserved first and last residue. A D gene is named only where the DNA matches it firmly. The size field is filled for only some rows; it gives once, few, many or a size class.

V gene	CDR3 length	J gene	D gene	clone size	CDR3 protein	CDR3 DNA
TRBV10-1	11	TRBJ1-1	TRBD1	many	CASKGAPEAFF	TGCGCCAGCAAGGGGGCTCCCGAAGCTTTCTTT
TRBV29-1	12	TRBJ2-1	NA	NA	CSVEPAWDEQFF	TGCAGCGTTGAGCCAGCTTGGGATGAGCAGTTCTTC
TRBV10-3	15	TRBJ2-3	NA	many	CATLPQGPPSDTQYF	TGTGCCACCCTCCCACAGGGCCCCCCTTCCGATACGCAGTATTTT
TRBV2	13	TRBJ2-7	TRBD1	NA	CATPGQGLPEQYF	TGTGCTACACCGGGACAGGGGCTTCCCGAGCAGTACTTC
TRBV6-2/TRBV6-3	12	TRBJ1-2	NA	NA	CAISGTNQGYTF	TGTGCCATCAGCGGAACCAACCAGGGCTACACCTTC
TRBV15	15	TRBJ2-3	TRBD1	many	CATSRQGVGTDTQYF	TGTGCCACCAGCAGACAGGGGGTGGGCACAGATACGCAGTATTTT
TRBV7-8	16	TRBJ2-1	TRBD1	many	CASSLMARTGYGEQFF	TGTGCCAGCAGCTTAATGGCACGGACAGGGTATGGGGAGCAGTTCTTC
TRBV5-1	17	TRBJ2-3	TRBD2	many	CASSSLGSGGRTDTQYF	TGCGCCAGCAGCTCCCTTGGTAGCGGGGGCCGCACAGATACGCAGTATTTT
TRBV4-2	15	TRBJ2-5	NA	many	CASSQDRTGSETQYF	TGTGCCAGCAGCCAAGATCGCACAGGGAGTGAGACCCAGTACTTC
TRBV7-2	15	TRBJ1-5	TRBD1	NA	CASSFKDRWQPPQHF	TGTGCCAGCAGCTTTAAGGACAGGTGGCAACCGCCCCAGCATTTT
TRBV25-1	16	TRBJ2-4	NA	NA	CASSEGVPALGNIQHF	TGTGCCAGCAGCGAAGGGGTACCAGCGCTGGGAAACATTCAGCACTTC
TRBV5-6	11	TRBJ2-5	NA	NA	CASSSPWTQYF	TGTGCCAGCAGCTCCCCGTGGACCCAGTACTTC
TRBV7-9	11	TRBJ1-2	NA	NA	CASSLGVGNTF	TGTGCCAGCAGCTTGGGGGTTGGAAACACCTTC
TRBV7-8	13	TRBJ2-7	TRBD1	NA	CASSRTGAYEQYF	TGTGCCAGCAGCAGGACAGGGGCCTACGAGCAGTACTTC
TRBV6-5	14	TRBJ1-1	NA	many	CASSYLGDGTEAFF	TGTGCCAGCAGTTACTTAGGGGATGGCACTGAAGCTTTCTTT
TRBV25-1	14	TRBJ2-1	TRBD2	medium-sized	CASSDIRTSGEQFF	TGTGCCAGCAGTGATATTCGGACTAGCGGGGAGCAGTTCTTC
TRBV7-9	15	TRBJ2-7	NA	many	CASSLQGGLDYEQYF	TGTGCCAGCAGCTTACAGGGGGGTCTGGACTACGAGCAGTACTTC
TRBV19	13	TRBJ2-7	NA	few	CASSIGQSYEQYF	TGTGCCAGTAGTATAGGGCAGTCCTACGAGCAGTACTTC
TRBV11-3	12	TRBJ2-1	NA	many	CASSLAAGEQFF	TGTGCCAGCAGCTTAGCGGCGGGAGAGCAGTTCTTC
TRBV12-3/TRBV12-4	11	TRBJ1-4	NA	NA	CAVAVDGGTFF	TGTGCAGTAGCAGTGGACGGGGGGACGTTTTTT
TRBV9	15	TRBJ1-6	NA	NA	CASSPGGGPHSPLHF	TGTGCCAGCAGCCCTGGGGGGGGGCCTCATTCACCCCTCCACTTT
TRBV5-1	16	TRBJ1-1	NA	many	CASKLGVYGGNTEAFF	TGCGCCAGCAAACTGGGGGTTTATGGGGGGAACACTGAAGCTTTCTTT
TRBV19	14	TRBJ2-1	TRBD1	once	CASSGTGWNNEQFF	TGTGCCAGTTCCGGGACAGGGTGGAACAATGAGCAGTTCTTC
TRBV7-2	16	TRBJ2-1	NA	NA	CASSPGQSYLTNEQFF	TGTGCCAGCTCACCCGGTCAAAGCTATCTAACGAATGAGCAGTTCTTC
TRBV19	14	TRBJ1-6	NA	many	CASSGTSSNSPLHF	TGTGCCAGTAGCGGGACATCGAGTAATTCACCCCTCCACTTT
TRBV5-5	13	TRBJ2-7	NA	NA	CASSLRDNYEQYF	TGTGCCAGCAGCCTCCGGGACAACTACGAGCAGTACTTC
TRBV7-9	13	TRBJ2-2	TRBD1	NA	CASSLCRDRGLFF	TGTGCCAGCAGCTTATGCCGGGACAGGGGGCTGTTTTTT
TRBV24-1	18	TRBJ2-1	TRBD2	NA	CATSDRGQGVLAGGEQFF	TGTGCCACCAGTGATCGCGGACAGGGGGTACTAGCGGGAGGTGAGCAGTTCTTC
TRBV7-3	15	TRBJ2-1	NA	many	CASSLGPSSYNEQFF	TGTGCCAGCAGCTTGGGACCGAGCTCCTACAATGAGCAGTTCTTC
TRBV7-2	17	TRBJ2-1	TRBD2	NA	CASSVAPSLADYNEQVF	TGTGCCAGCAGCGTAGCCCCTTCCCTAGCGGATTACAATGAGCAGGTCTTC
TRBV5-6	16	TRBJ1-2	NA	many	CASSLAGGGPNYGYTF	TGTGCCAGCAGCTTGGCCGGGGGTGGGCCTAACTATGGCTACACCTTC
TRBV7-8	15	TRBJ2-7	TRBD1	many	CASSMGQGGSYEQYF	TGTGCCAGCAGCATGGGACAGGGGGGCTCCTACGAGCAGTACTTC
TRBV15	16	TRBJ1-4	NA	NA	CATSSENTHEGEKLFF	TGTGCCACCAGCAGCGAGAACACGCATGAAGGAGAAAAACTGTTTTTT
TRBV20-1	15	TRBJ2-7	NA	NA	CSARGTHTEGREQYF	TGCAGTGCTAGAGGAACGCACACCGAAGGTCGAGAGCAGTACTTC
TRBV20-1	12	TRBJ1-2	NA	many	CSAPHDSYGYTF	TGCAGTGCTCCTCACGATAGCTATGGCTACACCTTC
TRBV12-5	14	TRBJ1-1	NA	many	CASGLGVGGTEAFF	TGTGCTAGTGGTTTGGGGGTAGGGGGCACTGAAGCTTTCTTT
TRBV20-1	13	TRBJ1-1	NA	many	CSAAGLWDTEAFF	TGCAGTGCGGCGGGGCTTTGGGACACTGAAGCTTTCTTT
TRBV7-2	15	TRBJ2-3	TRBD1	NA	CASSSQGGGTDTQYF	TGTGCCAGCAGCTCGCAAGGGGGCGGCACAGATACGCAGTATTTT
TRBV7-3	13	TRBJ1-6	NA	many	CASSLRFDSPLHF	TGTGCCAGCAGCTTAAGGTTTGATTCACCCCTCCACTTT
TRBV12-3/TRBV12-4	13	TRBJ1-6	NA	many	CATPDSGNSPLHF	TGCGCCACCCCGGACTCAGGGAATTCACCCCTCCACTTT
TRBV2	12	TRBJ2-1	TRBD2	NA	CASRRTSSEQFF	TGTGCCAGCAGGAGGACTAGCAGTGAGCAGTTCTTC
TRBV7-9	12	TRBJ1-1	TRBD1	NA	CASILPGQGAFF	TGTGCCAGCATCCTACCGGGACAGGGGGCTTTCTTT
TRBV19	17	TRBJ2-1	TRBD2	many	CASSIGSGRRGGGEQFF	TGTGCCAGTAGTATCGGTAGCGGGAGGCGGGGAGGAGGTGAGCAGTTCTTC